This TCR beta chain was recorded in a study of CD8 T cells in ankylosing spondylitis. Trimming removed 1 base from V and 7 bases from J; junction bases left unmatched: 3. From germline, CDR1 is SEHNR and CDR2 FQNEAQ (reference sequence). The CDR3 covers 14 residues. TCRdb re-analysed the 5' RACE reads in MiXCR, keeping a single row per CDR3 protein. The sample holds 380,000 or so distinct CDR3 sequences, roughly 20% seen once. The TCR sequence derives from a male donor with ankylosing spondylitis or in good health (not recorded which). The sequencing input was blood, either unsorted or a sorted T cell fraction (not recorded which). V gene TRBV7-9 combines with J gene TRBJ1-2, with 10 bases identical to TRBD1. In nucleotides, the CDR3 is TGTGCCAGCAGCTTAGGTGGACAGGGGGTTGGCTACACCTTC. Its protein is CASSLGGQGVGYTF. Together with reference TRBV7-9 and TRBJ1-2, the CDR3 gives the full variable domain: DTGVSQNPRHKITKRGQNVTFRCDPISEHNRLYWYRQTLGQGPEFLTYFQNEAQLEKSRLLSDRFSAERPKGSFSTLEIQRTEQGDSAMYLCASSLGGQGVGYTFGSGTRLTVV.